This T cell receptor beta chain is from a study of cytomegalovirus exposure and HLA in healthy donors. Only in-frame clones appear in the TCRdb table, and some are missing; sequencing was by immunoSEQ multiplex PCR. The data show around 70,000 clones, 94% seen once. Per germline, CDR1 SNHLY and CDR2 FYNNEI. This CDR3 has 16 amino acids. Trimming at V came to 8 bases and at J to 4 bases, leaving 15 bases not matched to a gene. The sequence derives from a man between 18 and 35 years old in good health and CMV-seropositive. The sequencing input was PBMCs. The chain is built from TRBV2 and TRBJ2-3, with TRBD1 matching over 7 bases. The CDR3 region is CASGPSSGQVSDTQYF. The CDR3, as DNA: TGTGCCAGCGGCCCTTCCTCTGGACAGGTGTCAGATACGCAGTATTTT. The full variable domain, in which reference TRBV2 and TRBJ2-3 provide the parts outside the CDR3, is EPEVTQTPSHQVTQMGQEVILRCVPISNHLYFYWYRQILGQKVEFLVSFYNNEISEKSEIFDDQFSVERPDGSNFTLKIRSTKLEDSAMYFCASGPSSGQVSDTQYFGPGTRLTVL.